A single sample gave rise to the 23 T cell receptor beta chains below, sequenced in a study of cytomegalovirus exposure and HLA in healthy donors. Using immunoSEQ multiplex PCR, the repertoire was profiled, and TCRdb retains in-frame clones only, with some absent. In the table there are some 80,000 clones, approximately 95% of which are singletons. The material sequenced was PBMCs. The receptors were sampled from a woman between 18 and 29 years old in good health and CMV-seronegative.

The chain carries TRBV25-1 and TRBJ1-2; D gene ambiguous. V lost 3 bases to trimming and J lost 7 bases, with 15 bases between them. CDR3 length: 14 amino acids. Germline CDR1 reads MGHDK; CDR2 reads SYGVNS. The CDR3 coding sequence is TGTGCCAGCAGTGACCGGAGGAGGGCGAGTGGCTACACCTTC. This translates into CASSDRRRASGYTF.

J is TRBJ1-5 and V is TRBV2, with TRBD1 matching 12 bases. The CDR3 is 14 amino acids. J was trimmed by 7 bases and V by 6 bases; bases with no gene match: 4. Per the germline V gene, CDR1 is SNHLY and CDR2 is FYNNEI. CDR3 in amino acids: CASSGTGGRQPQHF. The CDR3, as DNA: TGTGCCAGCAGCGGGACAGGGGGCAGGCAGCCCCAGCATTTT.

The V and J genes are TRBV28 and TRBJ2-7, with D tentatively TRBD1 (5 bases). The germline V gene has CDR1 MDHEN and CDR2 SYDVKM. The V end lost 3 bases, the J end lost 6 bases, and 15 bases lay between the germline ends. The CDR3 has 14 residues. The CDR3 DNA reads as TGTGCCAGCAGTTTTAACAGGCCCCGTTCCGAGCAGTACTTC. It yields the protein CASSFNRPRSEQYF.

The chain is built from TRBV19 and TRBJ1-1; D not certain. In germline, CDR1 is LNHDA, CDR2 SQIVND (reference sequence). CDR3 length equals 11 residues. Trimming took 6 bases from V and 8 from J, leaving 10 bases between them. The CDR3 DNA is TGTGCCAGTAGAGCTAACCTAGAAGCTTTCTTT. It yields the protein CASRANLEAFF.

The gene calls are TRBV7-8 and TRBJ2-7, with no clear D. Germline V gene sequence: CDR1 SGHVS, CDR2 FQNEAQ. The V and J ends lost 5 bases and 0 bases respectively, with 5 bases between them. CDR3 length: 12 amino acids. The CDR3 loop is CASSASSYEQYF. CDR3 nucleotides: TGTGCCAGCAGCGCCAGCTCCTACGAGCAGTACTTC.

This chain links TRBV5-1 with TRBJ2-1, with 7 positions matching TRBD2. Germline trimming cut 0 bases from V and 3 bases from J; bases unmatched to any gene: 6. CDR3 length equals 16 residues. Germline assignment: CDR1 SGHRS and CDR2 YFSETQ. In DNA form, the CDR3 reads TGCGCCAGCAGCTTGGCCGGGGGGACTGACTACAATGAGCAGTTCTTC. This gives the protein CASSLAGGTDYNEQFF.

The chain combines TRBV4-3 with TRBJ2-5; D unclear. Trimming took off 0 bases at V and 7 bases at J, with 15 bases between the two ends. CDR3 length: 15 amino acids. Germline values: CDR1 LGHNA, CDR2 YSLEER. The CDR3 here is CASSQDHMVPGTQYF. CDR3 nucleotide sequence: TGCGCCAGCAGCCAAGATCATATGGTACCGGGGACCCAGTACTTC.

The V and J genes are TRBV7-9 and TRBJ1-1; D remains ambiguous. The CDR3 sequence is 14 residues long. The ends were cut back, 1 base at V and 1 base at J, with 7 bases in the middle. CDR1 is SEHNR and CDR2 is FQNEAQ in the germline V gene (reference sequence). CDR3 sequence reads: CASSLVRENTEAFF. In nucleotides, the CDR3 is TGTGCCAGCAGCTTAGTGAGGGAGAACACTGAAGCTTTCTTT.

The rearrangement joins TRBV9 to TRBJ2-2; weak D call: TRBD2 (6 bases). CDR1 and CDR2 from the germline V gene are SGDLS and YYNGEE. CDR3 size: 15 residues. Trimming pared 2 bases from V and 4 bases from J, leaving 12 bases between. The CDR3, as DNA: TGTGCCAGCAGCGTCGGAGGGCCGGGCACCGGGGAGCTGTTTTTT. Residues: CASSVGGPGTGELFF.

The V and J genes are TRBV4-3 and TRBJ2-3; 9 nucleotides align to TRBD2. From germline, CDR1 is LGHNA and CDR2 YSLEER. This CDR3 spans 17 amino acids. J gave up 1 base and V 0 bases, and 5 bases lay outside the gene matches. The CDR3 DNA is TGCGCCAGCAGCCAAGATCCTGCGGGAGGGCGCACAGATACGCAGTATTTT. This codes for CASSQDPAGGRTDTQYF.

J is TRBJ2-1 and V is TRBV28, with TRBD1 matching 10 bases. The V gene end was trimmed by 4 bases and the J gene end by 4 bases; junction bases not matched to a gene: 7. Germline values: CDR1 MDHEN, CDR2 SYDVKM. CDR3 size: 16 residues. The CDR3 here is CASSSWTGGSYNEQFF. DNA for the CDR3: TGTGCCAGCAGTTCATGGACAGGGGGATCTTACAATGAGCAGTTCTTC.

The J gene is TRBJ2-2, the V gene TRBV7-2, with TRBD2 matching over 7 bases. With 3 bases clipped from V and 6 bases from J, the junction kept 4 bases outside the gene matches. The CDR3 contains 14 residues. Germline V gene data show CDR1 as SGHTA and CDR2 as FQGNSA. The CDR3 protein is CASSLGGRAGELFF. In DNA form, the CDR3 reads TGTGCCAGCAGCTTGGGTGGGAGGGCCGGGGAGCTGTTTTTT. Filled out from reference TRBV7-2 and TRBJ2-2, the complete variable domain reads GAGVSQSPSNKVTEKGKDVELRCDPISGHTALYWYRQSLGQGLEFLIYFQGNSAPDKSGLPSDRFSAERTGGSVSTLTIQRTQQEDSAVYLCASSLGGRAGELFFGEGSRLTVL.

J is TRBJ2-7 and V is TRBV18; 7 bases line up with TRBD2. V lost 1 base and J lost 1; bases outside the gene matches: 4. CDR1 and CDR2 from the germline V gene are KGHSH and LQKENI. The CDR3 runs 15 residues. The CDR3 protein is CASSPRLAASYEQYF. The DNA of the CDR3 is TGTGCCAGCTCACCACGCCTAGCGGCGTCCTACGAGCAGTACTTC.

The rearrangement joins TRBV4-3 to TRBJ2-7, with 13 nucleotides matching TRBD2. With 2 bases clipped from V and 4 bases from J, the junction kept 14 bases outside the gene matches. From germline, CDR1 is LGHNA and CDR2 YSLEER. The CDR3 covers 19 residues. In nucleotides, the CDR3 is TGCGCCAGCAGCCAAACCCCCGGGACTAGCGGGATTACATATTACGAGCAGTACTTC. Amino acids: CASSQTPGTSGITYYEQYF.

V and J are TRBV27 and TRBJ1-1; D is unclear. The CDR3 contains 16 residues. The germline V and J ends were trimmed by 0 bases and 7 bases, with 18 bases remaining between them. Looked up from germline, CDR1 is MNHEY and CDR2 is SMNVEV (reference sequence). The CDR3 reads CASSLSGWGANYEAFF. The CDR3 nucleotides are TGTGCCAGCAGTTTATCGGGCTGGGGAGCTAATTATGAAGCTTTCTTT.

The rearrangement links TRBV5-1 to TRBJ1-2, with D maybe TRBD1 (5 bases). The CDR3 consists of 16 residues. The germline V gene has CDR1 SGHRS and CDR2 YFSETQ. Trimming shortened V by 0 bases and J by 1 base, and 13 bases separated the two germline ends. CDR3 nucleotide sequence: TGCGCCAGCAGCTTGGCTCACGGGGACTTTAACTATGGCTACACCTTC. Its translation is CASSLAHGDFNYGYTF.

The genes are TRBV4-3 and TRBJ2-7; TRBD1 aligns across 7 bases. The ends lost 0 bases at V and 2 bases at J; junction bases unmatched: 4. The CDR3 extends over 15 amino acids. From germline, CDR1 is LGHNA and CDR2 YSLEER. In DNA form, the CDR3 reads TGCGCCAGCAGCCAAGATTCGACAGGGACCTACGAGCAGTACTTC. Residues: CASSQDSTGTYEQYF.

In DNA, the CDR3 is TGTGCCAGTAGACGGACAGGGGGCGACTCAGATACGCAGTATTTT. Translation gives CASRRTGGDSDTQYF. V usage is TRBV19 and J usage is TRBJ2-3; 11 bases fit TRBD1. Trimming removed 6 bases from V and 4 bases from J; junction bases left unmatched: 6. Germline assignment: CDR1 LNHDA and CDR2 SQIVND (reference sequence). The CDR3 has 15 residues.

This clone was picked up a small number of times. The chain recombines TRBV5-1 with TRBJ1-1; no definite D call. V was cut by 3 bases and J by 2 bases, with 8 bases left in between. In germline, CDR1 is SGHRS, CDR2 YFSETQ. The CDR3 runs to 13 residues. DNA of the CDR3: TGCGCCAGCAGCTCACAATCAAACACTGAAGCTTTCTTT. Protein sequence: CASSSQSNTEAFF.

The chain joins TRBV7-2 to TRBJ2-7; a possible D gene is TRBD1 (6 bases). The CDR3 is made up of 15 amino acids. Per germline, CDR1 SGHTA and CDR2 FQGNSA. V was pared by 1 base and J by 1 base, with 11 bases between. This chain's CDR3 is CASSLGQALSYEQYF. CDR3 DNA: TGTGCCAGCAGCTTAGGACAGGCTTTGTCCTACGAGCAGTACTTC.

The rearrangement links TRBV6-1 to TRBJ1-3, with D hard to call. Deletions cut 1 base from V and 2 bases from J, with 6 bases between. CDR3 length: 14 amino acids. Germline assignment: CDR1 MNHNS and CDR2 SASEGT. The chain's CDR3 is CASSEGLTGNTIYF. In DNA, the CDR3 is TGTGCCAGCAGTGAAGGGCTCACTGGAAACACCATATATTTT.

The genes are TRBV27 and TRBJ1-2; 8 bases agree with TRBD1. V shed 5 bases and J 6 bases; nucleotides not matched to a gene: 8. The CDR3 sequence is 14 residues long. Germline V gene lookup returns CDR1 MNHEY and CDR2 SMNVEV (reference sequence). The CDR3 DNA reads TGTGCCAGCAGTCTACCACAGGGGGGCAATGGCTACACCTTC. Translated: CASSLPQGGNGYTF.

The chain employs TRBV28 and TRBJ2-6, with a tentative D call TRBD1 (6 bases). CDR1 is MDHEN, CDR2 SYDVKM, per germline. V gave up 1 base and J gave up 2 bases, with 9 bases separating them. The CDR3 has 16 amino acids. CDR3: CASSLLGAAGANVLTF. CDR3 DNA sequence: TGTGCCAGCAGTTTATTGGGGGCTGCTGGGGCCAACGTCCTGACTTTC.